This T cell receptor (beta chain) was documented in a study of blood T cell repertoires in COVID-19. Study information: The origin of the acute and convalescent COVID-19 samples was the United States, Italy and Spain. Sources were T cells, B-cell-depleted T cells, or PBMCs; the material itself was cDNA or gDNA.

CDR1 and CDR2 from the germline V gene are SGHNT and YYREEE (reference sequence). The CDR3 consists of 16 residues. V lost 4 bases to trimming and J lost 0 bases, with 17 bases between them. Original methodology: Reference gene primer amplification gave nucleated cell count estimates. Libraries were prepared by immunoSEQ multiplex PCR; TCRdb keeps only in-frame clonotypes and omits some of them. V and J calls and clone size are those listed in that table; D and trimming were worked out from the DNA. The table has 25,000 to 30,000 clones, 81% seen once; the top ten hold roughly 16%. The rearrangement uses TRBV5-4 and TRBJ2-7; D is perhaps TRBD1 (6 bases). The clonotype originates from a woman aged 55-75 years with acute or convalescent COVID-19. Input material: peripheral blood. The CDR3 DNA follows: TGTGCCAGCAGCGCCGGACAGCCAGGGTTCTCCTACGAGCAGTACTTC. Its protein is CASSAGQPGFSYEQYF. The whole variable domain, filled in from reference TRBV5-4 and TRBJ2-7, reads ETGVTQSPTHLIKTRGQQVTLRCSSQSGHNTVSWYQQALGQGPQFIFQYYREEENGRGNFPPRFSGLQFPNYSSELNVNALELDDSALYLCASSAGQPGFSYEQYFGPGTRLTVT.